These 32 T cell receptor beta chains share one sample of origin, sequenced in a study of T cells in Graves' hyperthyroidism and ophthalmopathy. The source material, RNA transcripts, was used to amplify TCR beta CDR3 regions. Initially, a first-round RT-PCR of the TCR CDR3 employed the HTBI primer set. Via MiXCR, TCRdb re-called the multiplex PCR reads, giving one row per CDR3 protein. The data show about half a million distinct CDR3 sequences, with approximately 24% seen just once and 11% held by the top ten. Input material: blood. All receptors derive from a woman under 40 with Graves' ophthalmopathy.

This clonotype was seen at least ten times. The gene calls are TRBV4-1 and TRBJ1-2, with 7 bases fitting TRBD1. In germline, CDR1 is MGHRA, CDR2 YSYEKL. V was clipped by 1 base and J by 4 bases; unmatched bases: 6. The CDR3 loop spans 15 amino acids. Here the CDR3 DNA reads TGCGCCAGCAGCCAAGGGACAGGAGCCATCTATGGCTACACCTTC. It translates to CASSQGTGAIYGYTF.

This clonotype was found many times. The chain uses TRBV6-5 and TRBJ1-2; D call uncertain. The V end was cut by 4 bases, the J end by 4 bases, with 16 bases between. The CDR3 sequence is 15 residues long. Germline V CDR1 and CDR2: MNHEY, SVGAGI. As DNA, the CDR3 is TGTGCCAGCAGTTCGACTGACGGAAGTTTCTATGGCTACACCTTC. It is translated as CASSSTDGSFYGYTF.

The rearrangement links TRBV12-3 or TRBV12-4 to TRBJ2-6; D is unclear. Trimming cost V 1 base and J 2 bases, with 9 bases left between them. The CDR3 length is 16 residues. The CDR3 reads CASSLGLTPGANVLTF. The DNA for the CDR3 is TGTGCCAGCAGTTTAGGTTTGACTCCTGGGGCCAACGTCCTGACTTTC.

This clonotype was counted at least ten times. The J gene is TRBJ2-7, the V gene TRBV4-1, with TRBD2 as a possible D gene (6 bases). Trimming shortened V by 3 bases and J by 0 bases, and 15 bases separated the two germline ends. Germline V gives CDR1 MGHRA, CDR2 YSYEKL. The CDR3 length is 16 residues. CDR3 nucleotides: TGCGCCAGCAGCCAGACTTCGGGGGAGAGCTCCTACGAGCAGTACTTC. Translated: CASSQTSGESSYEQYF.

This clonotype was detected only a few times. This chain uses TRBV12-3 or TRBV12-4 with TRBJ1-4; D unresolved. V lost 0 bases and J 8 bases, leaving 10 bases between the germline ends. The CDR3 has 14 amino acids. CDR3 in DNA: TGTGCCAGCAGTTTAGCATTCTCCCGAGAAAAACTGTTTTTT. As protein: CASSLAFSREKLFF.

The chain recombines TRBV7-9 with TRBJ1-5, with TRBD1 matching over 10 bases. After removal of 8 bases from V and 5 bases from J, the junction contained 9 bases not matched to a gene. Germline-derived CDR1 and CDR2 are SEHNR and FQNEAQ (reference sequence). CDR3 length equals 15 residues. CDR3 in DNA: TGTGCCAGCTCCAAGGACAGGGGGGAATATCAGCCCCAGCATTTT. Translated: CASSKDRGEYQPQHF.

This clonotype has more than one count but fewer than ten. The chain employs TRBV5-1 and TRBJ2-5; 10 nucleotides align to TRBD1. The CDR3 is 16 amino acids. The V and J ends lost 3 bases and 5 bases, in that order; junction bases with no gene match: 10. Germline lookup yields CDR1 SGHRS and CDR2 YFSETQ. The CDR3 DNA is TGCGCCAGCAGCTCAAGGACAGGGGGGTTCGGGGAGACCCAGTACTTC. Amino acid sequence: CASSSRTGGFGETQYF.

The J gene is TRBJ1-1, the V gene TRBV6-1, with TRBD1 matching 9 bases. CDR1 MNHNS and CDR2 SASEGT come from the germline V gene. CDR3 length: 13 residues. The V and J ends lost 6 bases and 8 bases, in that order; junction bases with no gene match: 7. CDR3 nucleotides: TGTGCCAGCAGCATACGGGACAGGGAAGAAGCTTTCTTT. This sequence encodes CASSIRDREEAFF.

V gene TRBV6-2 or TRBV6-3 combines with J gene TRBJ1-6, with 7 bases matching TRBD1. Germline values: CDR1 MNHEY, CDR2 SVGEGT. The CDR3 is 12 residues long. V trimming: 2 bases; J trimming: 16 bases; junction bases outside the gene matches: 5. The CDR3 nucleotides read TGTGCCAGCAGTTACAACAGGGGAAGACTCCACTTT. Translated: CASSYNRGRLHF.

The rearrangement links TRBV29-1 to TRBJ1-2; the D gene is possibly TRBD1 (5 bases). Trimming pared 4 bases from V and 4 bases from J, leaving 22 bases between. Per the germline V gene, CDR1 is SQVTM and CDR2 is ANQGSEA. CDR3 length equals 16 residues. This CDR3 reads CSVVGVLRGTGYGYTF. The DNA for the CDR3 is TGCAGCGTTGTAGGTGTACTCCGGGGGACGGGCTATGGCTACACCTTC.

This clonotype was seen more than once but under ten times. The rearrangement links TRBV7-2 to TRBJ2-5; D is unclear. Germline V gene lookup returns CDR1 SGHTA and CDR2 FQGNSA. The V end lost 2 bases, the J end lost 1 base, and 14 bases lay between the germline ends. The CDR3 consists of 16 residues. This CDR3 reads CASSLRATIFQETQYF. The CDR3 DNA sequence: TGTGCCAGCAGCTTACGGGCCACTATATTCCAAGAGACCCAGTACTTC.

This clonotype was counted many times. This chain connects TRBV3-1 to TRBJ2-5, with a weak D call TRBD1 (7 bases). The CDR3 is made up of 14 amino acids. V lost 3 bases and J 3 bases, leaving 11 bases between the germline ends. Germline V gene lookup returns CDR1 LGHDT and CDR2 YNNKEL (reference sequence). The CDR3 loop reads CASSQGRGEETQYF. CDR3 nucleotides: TGTGCCAGCAGCCAGGGCAGGGGGGAAGAGACCCAGTACTTC.

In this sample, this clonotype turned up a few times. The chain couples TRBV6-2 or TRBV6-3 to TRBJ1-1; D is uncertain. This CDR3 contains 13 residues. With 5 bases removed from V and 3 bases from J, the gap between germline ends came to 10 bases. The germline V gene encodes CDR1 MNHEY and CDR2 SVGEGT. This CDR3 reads CASSPDLYTEAFF. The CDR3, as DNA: TGTGCCAGCAGTCCCGACTTGTACACTGAAGCTTTCTTT.

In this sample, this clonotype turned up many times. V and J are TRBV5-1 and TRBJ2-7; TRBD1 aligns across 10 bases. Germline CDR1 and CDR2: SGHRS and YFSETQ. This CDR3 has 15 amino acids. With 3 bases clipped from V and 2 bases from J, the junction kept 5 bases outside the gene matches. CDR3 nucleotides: TGCGCCAGCAGCTGGGGACAGGGGACCACCTACGAGCAGTACTTC. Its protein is CASSWGQGTTYEQYF.

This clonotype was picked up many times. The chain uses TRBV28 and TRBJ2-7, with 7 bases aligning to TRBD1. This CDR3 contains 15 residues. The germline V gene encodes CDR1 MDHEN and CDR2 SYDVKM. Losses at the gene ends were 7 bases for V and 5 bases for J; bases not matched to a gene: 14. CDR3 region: CASIVGGAGNHEQYF. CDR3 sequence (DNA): TGTGCCAGCATCGTAGGGGGCGCAGGTAACCACGAGCAGTACTTC.

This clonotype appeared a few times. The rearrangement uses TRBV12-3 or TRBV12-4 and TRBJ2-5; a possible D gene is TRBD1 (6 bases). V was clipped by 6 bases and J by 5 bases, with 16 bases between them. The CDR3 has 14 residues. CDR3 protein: CASSPEGGRETQYF. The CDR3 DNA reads TGTGCCAGCAGCCCCGAAGGGGGTCGGGAGACCCAGTACTTC.

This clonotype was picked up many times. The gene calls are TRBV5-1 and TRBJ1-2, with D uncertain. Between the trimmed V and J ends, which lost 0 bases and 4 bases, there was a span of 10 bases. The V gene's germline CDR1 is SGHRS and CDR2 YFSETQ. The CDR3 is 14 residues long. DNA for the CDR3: TGCGCCAGCAGCTTGGAACTATGGAGCTATGGCTACACCTTC. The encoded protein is CASSLELWSYGYTF. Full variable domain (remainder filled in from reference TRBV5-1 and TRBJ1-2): KAGVTQTPRYLIKTRGQQVTLSCSPISGHRSVSWYQQTPGQGLQFLFEYFSETQRNKGNFPGRFSGRQFSNSRSEMNVSTLELGDSALYLCASSLELWSYGYTFGSGTRLTVV.

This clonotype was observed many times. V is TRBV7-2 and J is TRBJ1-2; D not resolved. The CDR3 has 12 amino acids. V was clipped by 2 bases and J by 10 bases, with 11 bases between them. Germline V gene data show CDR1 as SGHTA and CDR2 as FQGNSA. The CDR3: CASSLSRDDYTF. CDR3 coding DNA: TGTGCCAGCAGCTTATCGAGGGATGACTACACCTTC.

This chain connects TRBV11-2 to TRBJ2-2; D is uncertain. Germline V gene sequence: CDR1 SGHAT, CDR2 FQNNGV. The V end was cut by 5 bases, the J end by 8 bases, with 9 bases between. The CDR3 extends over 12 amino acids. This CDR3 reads CASSNYKGELFF. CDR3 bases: TGTGCCAGCAGCAACTACAAGGGGGAGCTGTTTTTT.

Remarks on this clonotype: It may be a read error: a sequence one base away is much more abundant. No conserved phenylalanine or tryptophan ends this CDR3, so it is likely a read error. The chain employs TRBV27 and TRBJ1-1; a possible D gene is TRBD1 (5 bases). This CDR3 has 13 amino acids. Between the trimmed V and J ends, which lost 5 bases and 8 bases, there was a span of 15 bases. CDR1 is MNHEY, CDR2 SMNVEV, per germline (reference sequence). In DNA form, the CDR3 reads TGTGCCAGCAGTGGTACCGGGACGGGGGAAGCTTTCGTT. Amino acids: CASSGTGTGEAFV.

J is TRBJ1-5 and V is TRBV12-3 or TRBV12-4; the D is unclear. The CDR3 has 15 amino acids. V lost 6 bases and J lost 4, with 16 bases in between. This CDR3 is CASSPAMGNNQPQHF. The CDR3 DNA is TGTGCCAGCAGCCCCGCCATGGGGAATAATCAGCCCCAGCATTTT.

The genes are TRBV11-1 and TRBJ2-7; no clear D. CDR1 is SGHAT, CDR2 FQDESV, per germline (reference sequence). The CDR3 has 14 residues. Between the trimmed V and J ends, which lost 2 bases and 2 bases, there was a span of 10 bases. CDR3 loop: CASSLQESAYEQYF. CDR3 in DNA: TGTGCCAGCAGCTTACAGGAGTCCGCCTACGAGCAGTACTTC. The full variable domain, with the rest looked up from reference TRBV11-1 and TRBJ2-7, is EAEVAQSPRYKITEKSQAVAFWCDPISGHATLYWYRQILGQGPELLVQFQDESVVDDSQLPKDRFSAERLKGVDSTLKIQPAELGDSAMYLCASSLQESAYEQYFGPGTRLTVT.

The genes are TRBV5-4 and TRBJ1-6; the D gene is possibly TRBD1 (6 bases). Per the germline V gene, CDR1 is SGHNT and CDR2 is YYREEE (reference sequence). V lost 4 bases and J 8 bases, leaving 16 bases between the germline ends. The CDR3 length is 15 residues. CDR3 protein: CASSPDRGADSPLHF. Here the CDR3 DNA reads TGTGCCAGCAGCCCTGACCGGGGGGCGGATTCACCCCTCCACTTT.

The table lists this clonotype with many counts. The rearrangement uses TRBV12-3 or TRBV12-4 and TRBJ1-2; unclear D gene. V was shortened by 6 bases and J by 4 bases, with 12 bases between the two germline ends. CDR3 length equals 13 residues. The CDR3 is CASRAPRSYGYTF. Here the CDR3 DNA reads TGTGCCAGCAGGGCTCCAAGGAGCTATGGCTACACCTTC.

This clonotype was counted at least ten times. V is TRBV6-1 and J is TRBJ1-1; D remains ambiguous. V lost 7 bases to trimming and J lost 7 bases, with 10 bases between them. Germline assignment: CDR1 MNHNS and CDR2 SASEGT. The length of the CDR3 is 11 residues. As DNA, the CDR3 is TGTGCCAGCACCCCGGGAAGTGAAGCTTTCTTT. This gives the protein CASTPGSEAFF.

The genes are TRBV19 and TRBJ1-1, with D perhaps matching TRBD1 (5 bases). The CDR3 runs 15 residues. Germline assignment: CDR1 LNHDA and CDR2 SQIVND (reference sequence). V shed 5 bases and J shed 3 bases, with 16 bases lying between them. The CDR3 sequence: CASSPLGGMYTEAFF. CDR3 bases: TGTGCCAGTAGTCCGCTGGGGGGTATGTACACTGAAGCTTTCTTT.

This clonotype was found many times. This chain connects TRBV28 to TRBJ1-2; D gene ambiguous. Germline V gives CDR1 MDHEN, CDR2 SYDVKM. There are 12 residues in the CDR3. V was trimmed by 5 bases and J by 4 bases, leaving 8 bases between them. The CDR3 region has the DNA TGTGCCAGCAGTCCCGCAGTCTATGGCTACACCTTC. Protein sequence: CASSPAVYGYTF.

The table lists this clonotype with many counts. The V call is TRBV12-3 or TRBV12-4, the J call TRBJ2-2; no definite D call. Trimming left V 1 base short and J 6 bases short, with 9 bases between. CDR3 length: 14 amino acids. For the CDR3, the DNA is TGTGCCAGCAGTTTAGGTGCTGGGCCCGGGGAGCTGTTTTTT. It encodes CASSLGAGPGELFF.

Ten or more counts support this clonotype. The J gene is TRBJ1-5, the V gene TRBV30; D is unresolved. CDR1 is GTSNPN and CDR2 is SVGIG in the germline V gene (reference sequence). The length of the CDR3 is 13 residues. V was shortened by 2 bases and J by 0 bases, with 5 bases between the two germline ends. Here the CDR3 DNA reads TGTGCCTGGAGTATTGATAGCAATCAGCCCCAGCATTTT. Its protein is CAWSIDSNQPQHF.

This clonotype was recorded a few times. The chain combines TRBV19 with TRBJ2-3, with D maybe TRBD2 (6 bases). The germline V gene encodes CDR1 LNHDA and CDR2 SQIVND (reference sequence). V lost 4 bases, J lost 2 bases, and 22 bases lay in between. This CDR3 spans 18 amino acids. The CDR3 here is CASSTLPGEAGTTDTQYF. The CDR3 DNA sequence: TGTGCCAGTAGTACCCTCCCCGGGGAAGCGGGTACCACAGATACGCAGTATTTT.

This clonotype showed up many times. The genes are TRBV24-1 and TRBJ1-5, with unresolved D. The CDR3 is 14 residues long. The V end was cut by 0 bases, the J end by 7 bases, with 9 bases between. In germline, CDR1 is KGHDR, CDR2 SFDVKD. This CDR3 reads CATSDLQGSQPQHF. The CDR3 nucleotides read TGTGCCACCAGTGATTTGCAAGGGTCCCAGCCCCAGCATTTT.

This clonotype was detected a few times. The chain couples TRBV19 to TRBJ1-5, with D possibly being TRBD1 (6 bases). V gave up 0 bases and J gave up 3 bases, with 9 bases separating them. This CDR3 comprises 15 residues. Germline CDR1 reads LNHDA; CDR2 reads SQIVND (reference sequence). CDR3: CASSIDTGINQPQHF. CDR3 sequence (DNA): TGTGCCAGTAGTATAGACACAGGGATCAATCAGCCCCAGCATTTT.